These 15 T cell receptor beta chains were sequenced from one sample in a study of cytomegalovirus exposure and HLA in healthy donors. Vbeta (60) and Jbeta (13) primers were used in the PCR. Method: immunoSEQ multiplex PCR; TCRdb's copy keeps in-frame clones and lacks some. Here the sample spans about 94,000 clones, more than 75% being singletons. The source material was PBMCs. The receptors derive from a woman aged 40 to 49 in good health and CMV-seronegative.

This chain connects TRBV4-3 to TRBJ2-3; D is ambiguous. Germline CDR1 LGHNA, CDR2 YSLEER. This CDR3 has 15 residues. The V gene lost 0 bases and the J gene lost 0 bases, with 7 bases spanning the gap. CDR3 residues: CASSQDSSSTDTQYF. CDR3 bases: TGCGCCAGCAGCCAAGACAGTTCTAGCACAGATACGCAGTATTTT.

This clone was found a few times. The V gene is TRBV5-4, the J gene TRBJ1-2; 12 bases fit TRBD1. The CDR3 contains 15 residues. Germline loops: CDR1 SGHNT, CDR2 YYREEE (reference sequence). J gave up 7 bases and V 0 bases, and 4 bases lay outside the gene matches. In DNA form, the CDR3 reads TGTGCCAGCAGCTTGGAGGGACAGGGGGCAGGTGGCTACACCTTC. Amino acids: CASSLEGQGAGGYTF.

The J gene is TRBJ2-7, the V gene TRBV11-2, with 8 bases aligning to TRBD1. This CDR3 is built from 15 residues. Per the germline V gene, CDR1 is SGHAT and CDR2 is FQNNGV. After removal of 5 bases from V and 0 bases from J, the junction contained 6 bases not matched to a gene. The CDR3 DNA reads as TGTGCCAGCAGCCCTCAGGGGGCATTCTCCTACGAGCAGTACTTC. This gives the protein CASSPQGAFSYEQYF.

This chain joins TRBV29-1 and TRBJ2-3, with D unresolved. This CDR3 has 13 residues. V shed 6 bases and J shed 0 bases, with 10 bases lying between them. Germline lookup yields CDR1 SQVTM and CDR2 ANQGSEA. The CDR3 sequence: CSVAVTSTDTQYF. CDR3 DNA: TGCAGCGTCGCTGTAACTAGCACAGATACGCAGTATTTT.

V usage is TRBV4-3 and J usage is TRBJ1-6, with D perhaps TRBD1 (6 bases). The CDR3 spans 15 residues. Germline CDR1 and CDR2: LGHNA and YSLEER. V shed 2 bases and J shed 3 bases, with 8 bases lying between them. CDR3 bases: TGCGCCAGCAGCCAAACGGACAGCTATAATTCACCCCTCCACTTT. Translated, it gives CASSQTDSYNSPLHF.

J is TRBJ2-1 and V is TRBV4-1; 13 bases line up with TRBD2. CDR3 size: 16 residues. The V gene's germline CDR1 is MGHRA and CDR2 YSYEKL. The J segment lost 3 bases and the V segment lost 4 bases, leaving 3 bases of the junction unmatched. CDR3 residues: CASSRGTSGVYNEQFF. CDR3 in DNA: TGCGCCAGCAGCCGGGGGACTAGCGGGGTCTACAATGAGCAGTTCTTC.

V is TRBV7-2 and J is TRBJ2-3, with 10 bases identical to TRBD2. The ends lost 4 bases at V and 6 bases at J; junction bases unmatched: 7. The germline CDR1 and CDR2 sequences are SGHTA and FQGNSA. This CDR3 spans 15 amino acids. The CDR3 region is CASSSSGGAMDTQYF. The DNA for the CDR3 is TGTGCCAGCAGCTCTAGCGGGGGAGCTATGGATACGCAGTATTTT. Full variable domain (rest looked up from reference TRBV7-2 and TRBJ2-3): GAGVSQSPSNKVTEKGKDVELRCDPISGHTALYWYRQSLGQGLEFLIYFQGNSAPDKSGLPSDRFSAERTGGSVSTLTIQRTQQEDSAVYLCASSSSGGAMDTQYFGPGTRLTVL.

The CDR3 DNA sequence: TGTGCCACCAGCAGAGGGGGACTAGCGGGCACAGATACGCAGTATTTT. Translation gives CATSRGGLAGTDTQYF. The rearrangement links TRBV15 to TRBJ2-3; 11 positions agree with TRBD2. Looked up from germline, CDR1 is LNHNV and CDR2 is YYDKDF (reference sequence). CDR3 size: 16 residues. Losses at the gene ends were 1 base for V and 1 base for J; bases not matched to a gene: 1.

The chain recombines TRBV19 with TRBJ2-2; maybe TRBD1 (6 bases). Trimming pared 3 bases from V and 1 base from J, leaving 9 bases between. There are 15 residues in the CDR3. Per germline, CDR1 LNHDA and CDR2 SQIVND (reference sequence). The CDR3: CASSIDRKNTGELFF. CDR3 DNA sequence: TGTGCCAGTAGTATCGACAGGAAGAACACCGGGGAGCTGTTTTTT. Looking up the rest from reference TRBV19 and TRBJ2-2 gives the full variable domain: DGGITQSPKYLFRKEGQNVTLSCEQNLNHDAMYWYRQDPGQGLRLIYYSQIVNDFQKGDIAEGYSVSREKKESFPLTVTSAQKNPTAFYLCASSIDRKNTGELFFGEGSRLTVL.

The gene calls are TRBV9 and TRBJ1-1, with 8 bases identical to TRBD1. Germline CDR1 is SGDLS and CDR2 is YYNGEE. Trimming took 3 bases from V and 0 from J; bases not matched to a gene: 4. The length of the CDR3 is 15 residues. The CDR3 DNA sequence: TGTGCCAGCAGCGCCCTGACAGGGGTGAACACTGAAGCTTTCTTT. This gives the protein CASSALTGVNTEAFF.

The J gene is TRBJ2-5, the V gene TRBV7-2, with 7 bases matching TRBD1. This CDR3 spans 14 amino acids. CDR1 SGHTA and CDR2 FQGNSA come from the germline V gene. V shed 2 bases, J shed 5 bases, and the junction held 5 bases outside the gene matches. The CDR3: CASSLLGGRETQYF. The CDR3 region has the DNA TGTGCCAGCAGCTTACTAGGGGGCAGGGAGACCCAGTACTTC.

The gene calls are TRBV13 and TRBJ2-1, with D unclear. Looked up from germline, CDR1 is PRHDT and CDR2 is FYEKMQ (reference sequence). The CDR3 covers 15 residues. Trimming stripped 11 bases from V and 0 bases from J, with 17 bases between. This chain's CDR3 is CAAASGRSSYNEQFF. CDR3 nucleotide sequence: TGTGCCGCGGCATCTGGTCGGAGCTCCTACAATGAGCAGTTCTTC.

The genes are TRBV7-9 and TRBJ2-5; 9 nucleotides align to TRBD2. Germline V gene lookup returns CDR1 SEHNR and CDR2 FQNEAQ (reference sequence). CDR3 length: 15 amino acids. V trimming: 5 bases; J trimming: 1 base; junction bases outside the gene matches: 5. The CDR3 is CASSVRLAAQETQYF. DNA of the CDR3: TGTGCCAGCAGCGTCAGACTAGCGGCCCAAGAGACCCAGTACTTC.

The chain links TRBV11-1 to TRBJ2-1; D is perhaps TRBD2 (6 bases). This CDR3 has 12 residues. Germline lookup yields CDR1 SGHAT and CDR2 FQDESV (reference sequence). The V end was cut by 5 bases, the J end by 9 bases, with 11 bases between. DNA of the CDR3: TGTGCCAGCAGCCCTACTAGCCGTGAGCAGTTCTTC. Translated, it gives CASSPTSREQFF.

The chain couples TRBV5-1 to TRBJ2-7; 10 bases match TRBD1. After removal of 7 bases from V and 3 bases from J, the junction contained 7 bases not matched to a gene. The germline CDR1 and CDR2 sequences are SGHRS and YFSETQ. The length of the CDR3 is 14 residues. The CDR3 DNA sequence: TGCGCCAGCCGCGGGACAGGGGTGAACTACGAGCAGTACTTC. This codes for CASRGTGVNYEQYF.